Below are 32 T cell receptor beta chains sequenced from a single sample in a study of blood T cell repertoires in COVID-19. Clones were read by immunoSEQ multiplex PCR, and TCRdb kept only the in-frame ones, dropping some. The sample carries some 360,000 clones, about 90% recorded once. The sample was PBMCs or T cells enriched from blood (not recorded which). Every receptor here comes from a woman under 40 who had been exposed to COVID-19.

In its sample, this clone was seen once. This chain uses TRBV13 with TRBJ1-2; possibly TRBD1 for D (6 bases). The CDR3 runs 14 residues. Germline V lookup: CDR1 PRHDT, CDR2 FYEKMQ (reference sequence). V was clipped by 1 base and J by 8 bases, with 14 bases between them. The CDR3 region has the DNA TGTGCCAGCAGCTTAGACCCAGGGGCGGACGGCTACACCTTC. It specifies CASSLDPGADGYTF.

This clone turned up a few times. The CDR3 loop is CAWSVGQRGYTF. CDR3 in DNA: TGTGCCTGGAGTGTCGGACAGAGGGGCTACACCTTC. The chain uses TRBV30 and TRBJ1-2; D is perhaps TRBD1 (6 bases). Looked up from germline, CDR1 is GTSNPN and CDR2 is SVGIG (reference sequence). Between the trimmed V and J ends, which lost 0 bases and 8 bases, there was a span of 10 bases. The CDR3 has 12 amino acids.

J is TRBJ2-1 and V is TRBV27; the D gene is possibly TRBD2 (5 bases). V shed 3 bases and J shed 3 bases, with 15 bases lying between them. The germline CDR1 and CDR2 sequences are MNHEY and SMNVEV (reference sequence). CDR3 size: 16 residues. The CDR3 DNA is TGTGCCAGCAGTTTCACCCGGACGGGGATCTACAATGAGCAGTTCTTC. Translation: CASSFTRTGIYNEQFF.

A few counts support this clone. The CDR3 DNA reads as TGTGCCAGCAGCTTAGGTACCAGCGGGAGGACCTTTTACGAGCAGTACTTC. Its translation: CASSLGTSGRTFYEQYF. The genes are TRBV11-2 and TRBJ2-7, with TRBD2 matching over 9 bases. Trimming at V came to 1 base and at J to 4 bases, leaving 11 bases not matched to a gene. The germline V gene has CDR1 SGHAT and CDR2 FQNNGV. The CDR3 length is 17 residues.

The V and J genes are TRBV24-1 and TRBJ2-7; D unresolved. The CDR3 runs to 13 residues. V lost 0 bases, J lost 3 bases, and 5 bases lay in between. Germline assignment: CDR1 KGHDR and CDR2 SFDVKD. CDR3: CATSDLPFYEQYF. The CDR3 nucleotides are TGTGCCACCAGTGATTTGCCGTTCTACGAGCAGTACTTC.

This rearrangement joins TRBV5-1 to TRBJ2-7, with 10 nucleotides matching TRBD1. Losses at the gene ends were 3 bases for V and 0 bases for J; bases not matched to a gene: 3. Germline V CDR1 and CDR2: SGHRS, YFSETQ. This CDR3 region has 15 residues. The CDR3 spells CASSSGTGVSYEQYF. Written as DNA, the CDR3 is TGCGCCAGCAGCTCCGGGACAGGGGTCTCCTACGAGCAGTACTTC.

In its sample, this clone was seen a few times. The CDR3 sequence is CASSQEVWAGGTSYEQYF. CDR3 sequence (DNA): TGTGCCAGCAGCCAAGAAGTCTGGGCAGGGGGTACCTCCTACGAGCAGTACTTC. The rearrangement uses TRBV14 and TRBJ2-7, with TRBD1 identical over 7 bases. The CDR3 covers 18 residues. The germline gives CDR1 SGHDN, CDR2 FVKESK. The trim removed 0 bases at V and 0 bases at J, leaving 11 bases unmatched.

The CDR3 DNA follows: TGCAGCGTTGAAGATGGGGGGGCCGGCTATGGCTACACCTTC. This translates into CSVEDGGAGYGYTF. The chain uses TRBV29-1 and TRBJ1-2; possible D gene TRBD1, 6 bases. Germline loops: CDR1 SQVTM, CDR2 ANQGSEA. The CDR3 extends over 14 amino acids. V dropped 0 bases and J dropped 4 bases, with 12 bases sitting between them.

V usage is TRBV5-1 and J usage is TRBJ2-5; 9 bases are a match to TRBD2. This CDR3 region has 17 residues. V was pared by 1 base and J by 4 bases, with 11 bases of the junction left unmatched. The germline V gene encodes CDR1 SGHRS and CDR2 YFSETQ. CDR3 sequence: CASSLFAGGGAGETQYF. The CDR3 DNA sequence: TGCGCCAGCAGCTTGTTCGCCGGCGGGGGGGCGGGAGAGACCCAGTACTTC. Looking up the rest from reference TRBV5-1 and TRBJ2-5 gives the full variable domain: KAGVTQTPRYLIKTRGQQVTLSCSPISGHRSVSWYQQTPGQGLQFLFEYFSETQRNKGNFPGRFSGRQFSNSRSEMNVSTLELGDSALYLCASSLFAGGGAGETQYFGPGTRLLVL.

The chain uses TRBV5-1 and TRBJ2-3, with 9 positions matching TRBD2. This CDR3 is built from 16 residues. After removal of 2 bases from V and 3 bases from J, the junction contained 7 bases not matched to a gene. Germline CDR1 reads SGHRS; CDR2 reads YFSETQ. The CDR3 protein is CASSFAGGPVTDTQYF. The CDR3 DNA is TGCGCCAGCAGCTTTGCGGGAGGGCCGGTTACAGATACGCAGTATTTT.

The V and J genes are TRBV19 and TRBJ2-2; 10 positions match TRBD2. Trimming cost V 7 bases and J 7 bases; bases outside gene matches: 12. The CDR3 covers 16 residues. Germline CDR1 and CDR2: LNHDA and SQIVND (reference sequence). Here the CDR3 DNA reads TGTGCCAGTACCAAATCGACGGGGACTAGCGTCGGGGAGCTGTTTTTT. Translating it yields CASTKSTGTSVGELFF.

V and J are TRBV5-4 and TRBJ2-3; D is unclear. The length of the CDR3 is 13 residues. Germline loops: CDR1 SGHNT, CDR2 YYREEE (reference sequence). Between the trimmed V and J ends, which lost 0 bases and 2 bases, there was a span of 4 bases. The CDR3 region has the DNA TGTGCCAGCAGCTTGGAGCCCACAGATACGCAGTATTTT. The encoded protein is CASSLEPTDTQYF. Looking up the rest from reference TRBV5-4 and TRBJ2-3 gives the full variable domain: ETGVTQSPTHLIKTRGQQVTLRCSSQSGHNTVSWYQQALGQGPQFIFQYYREEENGRGNFPPRFSGLQFPNYSSELNVNALELDDSALYLCASSLEPTDTQYFGPGTRLTVL.

The chain couples TRBV28 to TRBJ2-3; TRBD2 matches 9 bases. The germline gives CDR1 MDHEN, CDR2 SYDVKM. The CDR3 has 15 amino acids. V lost 2 bases, J lost 2 bases, and 2 bases stayed unmatched. Here the CDR3 reads CASSLSGRNTDTQYF. As DNA, the CDR3 is TGTGCCAGCAGTTTAAGCGGGAGGAACACAGATACGCAGTATTTT.

This clone was counted a single time. This chain connects TRBV10-2 to TRBJ2-3; D unclear. Trimming removed 0 bases at V and 5 bases at J, with 9 bases between. CDR3 length: 14 amino acids. CDR1 is WSHSY and CDR2 is SAAADI in the germline V gene. This chain's CDR3 is CASSESIVLDTQYF. CDR3 bases: TGCGCCAGCAGTGAGTCTATAGTTTTAGATACGCAGTATTTT.

Written as DNA, the CDR3 is TGTGCCAGTAGACAGTCCGGGGAGCTGTTTTTT. It codes for CASRQSGELFF. The chain employs TRBV19 and TRBJ2-2, with D uncertain. The ends were cut back, 6 bases at V and 6 bases at J, with 5 bases in the middle. Germline V gene lookup returns CDR1 LNHDA and CDR2 SQIVND (reference sequence). The CDR3 is 11 residues long.

The chain is built from TRBV28 and TRBJ2-4, with D perhaps TRBD1 (5 bases). Germline loops: CDR1 MDHEN, CDR2 SYDVKM. Trimming left V 3 bases short and J 4 bases short, with 7 bases between. There are 13 residues in the CDR3. CDR3 DNA sequence: TGTGCCAGCAGTTTGACAGTTAAAAACATTCAGTACTTC. This gives the protein CASSLTVKNIQYF.

V and J are TRBV19 and TRBJ1-2; 8 bases are a match to TRBD1. Germline CDR1 reads LNHDA; CDR2 reads SQIVND (reference sequence). This CDR3 is built from 14 residues. V shed 6 bases, J shed 8 bases, and the junction held 11 bases outside the gene matches. The CDR3 is CASSRTGRDTGYTF. The CDR3, as DNA: TGTGCCAGTAGCCGGACAGGGAGGGATACGGGCTACACCTTC.

This sequence joins TRBV27 and TRBJ1-2; 8 bases line up with TRBD1. Germline CDR1 and CDR2: MNHEY and SMNVEV (reference sequence). After removal of 2 bases from V and 0 bases from J, the junction contained 2 bases not matched to a gene. This CDR3 contains 15 residues. The CDR3 loop is CASSLGQGPNYGYTF. CDR3 sequence (DNA): TGTGCCAGCAGTTTAGGACAGGGCCCTAACTATGGCTACACCTTC.

This clone was seen just once. This chain joins TRBV19 and TRBJ1-5; D is unclear. Trimming took off 9 bases at V and 1 base at J, with 19 bases between the two ends. This CDR3 has 16 amino acids. The germline V gene has CDR1 LNHDA and CDR2 SQIVND (reference sequence). CDR3 region: CARKSGRFLSNQPQHF. CDR3 in DNA: TGTGCCAGGAAATCAGGCCGGTTCCTAAGCAATCAGCCCCAGCATTTT.

The chain carries TRBV5-4 and TRBJ1-1, with a weak D call TRBD1 (6 bases). The V and J ends lost 0 bases and 6 bases respectively, with 12 bases between them. Germline V gene lookup returns CDR1 SGHNT and CDR2 YYREEE (reference sequence). CDR3 length equals 14 residues. CDR3 sequence: CASSLDQGTSEAFF. The CDR3 coding sequence is TGTGCCAGCAGCTTGGACCAGGGGACGTCTGAAGCTTTCTTT.

The chain uses TRBV7-3 and TRBJ2-1; TRBD1 might be the D (5 bases). The germline V gene has CDR1 SGHTA and CDR2 FQGTGA. The CDR3 runs to 13 residues. Between the trimmed V and J ends, which lost 5 bases and 10 bases, there was a span of 15 bases. This CDR3 is CASSPHQGGEQFF. CDR3 DNA: TGTGCCAGCAGCCCCCACCAGGGTGGCGAGCAGTTCTTC.

This clone was seen a few times. The chain combines TRBV19 with TRBJ1-1; D possibly corresponds to TRBD1 (6 bases). Germline lookup yields CDR1 LNHDA and CDR2 SQIVND (reference sequence). Trimming pared 7 bases from V and 4 bases from J, leaving 28 bases between. The CDR3 loop spans 18 amino acids. The CDR3 spells CASTLTGGQGKRGTEAFF. CDR3 in DNA: TGTGCCAGTACCCTAACTGGGGGCCAGGGTAAGCGCGGCACTGAAGCTTTCTTT. Using reference TRBV19 and TRBJ1-1 for the parts outside the CDR3, the full variable domain is DGGITQSPKYLFRKEGQNVTLSCEQNLNHDAMYWYRQDPGQGLRLIYYSQIVNDFQKGDIAEGYSVSREKKESFPLTVTSAQKNPTAFYLCASTLTGGQGKRGTEAFFGQGTRLTVV.

This clone has just one count. The chain joins TRBV11-2 to TRBJ2-2, with 11 bases fitting TRBD2. In germline, CDR1 is SGHAT, CDR2 FQNNGV. The CDR3 sequence is 19 residues long. V was pared by 1 base and J by 0 bases, with 7 bases of the junction left unmatched. The CDR3 DNA reads as TGTGCCAGCAGCTTAGTGGTGGCTAGCGGGAGGTCGAACACCGGGGAGCTGTTTTTT. Protein product: CASSLVVASGRSNTGELFF. The full variable domain, completed using reference TRBV11-2 and TRBJ2-2, is EAGVAQSPRYKIIEKRQSVAFWCNPISGHATLYWYQQILGQGPKLLIQFQNNGVVDDSQLPKDRFSAERLKGVDSTLKIQPAKLEDSAVYLCASSLVVASGRSNTGELFFGEGSRLTVL.

This chain joins TRBV6-5 and TRBJ2-1, with 9 bases that match TRBD1. Germline loops: CDR1 MNHEY, CDR2 SVGAGI. J was trimmed by 9 bases and V by 10 bases; bases with no gene match: 10. The CDR3 spans 13 residues. The CDR3, as DNA: TGTGCCATCCGGGACAGGGTTCATGGTGAGCAGTTCTTC. This encodes CAIRDRVHGEQFF.

J is TRBJ1-3 and V is TRBV19; D may be TRBD1 (6 bases). V was pared by 5 bases and J by 4 bases, with 18 bases between. The CDR3 consists of 16 residues. Germline values: CDR1 LNHDA, CDR2 SQIVND (reference sequence). CDR3 coding DNA: TGTGCCAGTAGTCTCACCAGGGGAGCAAGGGGAAACACCATATATTTT. Amino acid sequence: CASSLTRGARGNTIYF. The full variable domain, with the rest looked up from reference TRBV19 and TRBJ1-3, is DGGITQSPKYLFRKEGQNVTLSCEQNLNHDAMYWYRQDPGQGLRLIYYSQIVNDFQKGDIAEGYSVSREKKESFPLTVTSAQKNPTAFYLCASSLTRGARGNTIYFGEGSWLTVV.

The chain couples TRBV5-5 to TRBJ2-7; D perhaps matches TRBD1 (6 bases). CDR1 and CDR2 (germline): SGHKS, YYEKEE (reference sequence). V lost 4 bases, J lost 7 bases, and 21 bases lay in between. This CDR3 is built from 15 residues. Written as DNA, the CDR3 is TGTGCCAGCAGCCCTTCTAAGGACAGCCTTTGGGAGCAGTACTTC. Its translation: CASSPSKDSLWEQYF.

The rearrangement links TRBV23-1 to TRBJ2-7; TRBD2 matches at 8 bases. TRBV23-1 qualifies as an ORF whose function is uncertain. Unmatched junction bases numbered 8, after V lost 7 bases and J lost 0 bases. This CDR3 has 15 residues. Written as DNA, the CDR3 is TGCGCCAGCAAACCGACTAGCGCGAGCTCCTACGAGCAGTACTTC. Translation gives CASKPTSASSYEQYF.

V and J are TRBV6-2 or TRBV6-3 and TRBJ1-2; D is undetermined. V lost 0 bases and J lost 2, with 19 bases in between. Germline CDR1 MNHEY, CDR2 SVGEGT. This CDR3 is 18 amino acids long. This chain's CDR3 is CASSYSRLGSVGNYGYTF. In DNA, the CDR3 is TGTGCCAGCAGTTACTCGAGACTGGGGAGCGTTGGAAACTATGGCTACACCTTC.

J is TRBJ1-1 and V is TRBV28; TRBD1 matches 10 bases. Germline lookup yields CDR1 MDHEN and CDR2 SYDVKM. There are 15 residues in the CDR3. Germline trimming cut 7 bases from V and 5 bases from J; bases unmatched to any gene: 10. DNA for the CDR3: TGTGCCAGCACACGTCCGGGACAGGGGTGGACTGAAGCTTTCTTT. This encodes CASTRPGQGWTEAFF. Based on the CDR3 plus reference TRBV28 and TRBJ1-1, the full variable domain is DVKVTQSSRYLVKRTGEKVFLECVQDMDHENMFWYRQDPGLGLRLIYFSYDVKMKEKGDIPEGYSVSREKKERFSLILESASTNQTSMYLCASTRPGQGWTEAFFGQGTRLTVV.

The genes are TRBV19 and TRBJ2-4, with 7 bases matching TRBD1. The CDR3 has 16 amino acids. Trimming at V came to 4 bases and at J to 2 bases, leaving 8 bases not matched to a gene. From germline, CDR1 is LNHDA and CDR2 SQIVND (reference sequence). The DNA of the CDR3 is TGTGCCAGTAGTAGACCCCTGGGACAGACCAAAAACATTCAGTACTTC. Protein product: CASSRPLGQTKNIQYF.

This chain connects TRBV28 to TRBJ2-1, with a possible D match to TRBD2 (6 bases). There are 18 residues in the CDR3. V was cut by 2 bases and J by 0 bases, with 17 bases left in between. CDR1 is MDHEN, CDR2 SYDVKM, per germline. The CDR3 reads CASSLVVRRGSSYNEQFF. The CDR3 nucleotides are TGTGCCAGCAGTTTAGTCGTACGGCGGGGCTCCTCCTACAATGAGCAGTTCTTC.

The gene calls are TRBV28 and TRBJ2-7; 10 bases are a match to TRBD2. The V and J ends lost 0 bases and 2 bases, in that order; junction bases with no gene match: 4. The germline V gene has CDR1 MDHEN and CDR2 SYDVKM. The CDR3 is made up of 16 amino acids. The CDR3 sequence is CASSLWGLAGAYEQYF. The DNA of the CDR3 is TGTGCCAGCAGTTTATGGGGCCTAGCGGGAGCCTACGAGCAGTACTTC.